This T cell receptor (beta chain) derives from a study of blood T cell repertoires in COVID-19. Overall study: Samples came from the United States, Italy and Spain, spanning acute and convalescent COVID-19. PBMCs, B-cell-depleted T cells, or T cells were the source of the cDNA or gDNA that made up the material.

Germline loops: CDR1 LNHDA, CDR2 SQIVND (reference sequence). The CDR3 sequence is 15 residues long. Trimming at V came to 5 bases and at J to 7 bases, leaving 8 bases not matched to a gene. In the original analysis: Amplifying reference gene primers gave estimates of nucleated cell counts. Clones were read by immunoSEQ multiplex PCR, and TCRdb kept only the in-frame ones, dropping some. V and J calls plus clone size are reproduced from that table; the DNA served to infer D and trimming. This sample has hundreds of thousands of clones, with 70% to 90% found just once. This receptor was taken from a man aged 40-55 years with acute or convalescent COVID-19. The V and J genes are TRBV19 and TRBJ1-6, with 7 bases matching TRBD1. The sample taken for sequencing was peripheral blood. The CDR3 bases are TGTGCCAGTAGTTCTTCCGGGGACAGCAATTCACCCCTCCACTTT. Translating gives CASSSSGDSNSPLHF. The full variable domain, with the rest looked up from reference TRBV19 and TRBJ1-6, is DGGITQSPKYLFRKEGQNVTLSCEQNLNHDAMYWYRQDPGQGLRLIYYSQIVNDFQKGDIAEGYSVSREKKESFPLTVTSAQKNPTAFYLCASSSSGDSNSPLHFGNGTRLTVT.